These T cell receptor beta chains were read from a single sample in a study of blood T cells in healthy people across ages. From the 5' RACE reads, TCRdb called clonotypes with MiXCR, one entry per CDR3 protein. The sample yields 600,000 to 1,000,000 distinct CDR3 sequences, 55% to 75% seen once. Input material: blood. Every receptor here comes from a man aged 25 to 45 in good health. Each CDR3 is given with its conserved first and last residue. The order of the fields is D gene, V gene, J gene, clone size, CDR3 DNA, CDR3 protein. A D gene is named only where the DNA matches it firmly. Clone size is stated in some rows and not others, as once, few, many or a class when expanded.

NA	TRBV6-1	TRBJ1-1	few	TGTGCCAGCATCTCATTTACAGGGTCGGGTATAGACACTGAAGCTTTCTTT	CASISFTGSGIDTEAFF
TRBD1	TRBV4-3	TRBJ2-7	NA	TGCGCCAGCAGCCAAGATCTGGCGACAGGGGTATTGACCTACGAGCAGTACTTC	CASSQDLATGVLTYEQYF
TRBD2	TRBV7-9	TRBJ2-1	NA	TGTGCCAGCAGCCCCCTGTTGAAAAGGTTGTCTAGCGGGGGTGAGCAGTTCTTC	CASSPLLKRLSSGGEQFF
NA	TRBV29-1	TRBJ1-2	NA	TGCAGCGTCGCGGCGGGGGACGGTTATGGCTACACCTTC	CSVAAGDGYGYTF
TRBD2	TRBV3-1	TRBJ2-1	NA	TGTGCCAGCTCCCTAGGAGCGGGGGGGCAGAGTGAGCAGTTCTTC	CASSLGAGGQSEQFF
TRBD2	TRBV27	TRBJ2-1	NA	TGTGCCAGCGCGGCTAGCGGATACAATGAGCAGTTCTTC	CASAASGYNEQFF
NA	TRBV20-1	TRBJ2-7	few	TGCAGTGCTAGAGACCAGGGGGGCTACAATGAGCAGTACTTC	CSARDQGGYNEQYF
NA	TRBV7-3	TRBJ1-1	NA	TGTGCCAGCAGCTTATCAGCCACGAACACTGAAGCTTTCTTT	CASSLSATNTEAFF
NA	TRBV29-1	TRBJ1-5	few	TGCAGCGCTGCCCCGGGTAGCAATCAGCCCCAGCATTTT	CSAAPGSNQPQHF
TRBD2	TRBV29-1	TRBJ2-1	NA	TGCAGCGGACGAGCGGGGGCCCCCAATGAGCAGTTCTTC	CSGRAGAPNEQFF
TRBD2	TRBV7-2	TRBJ2-5	NA	TGTGCCAGCAGCAAATCCGGGACTAGCGTCGGGAATGAGCAGTACTTC	CASSKSGTSVGNEQYF
TRBD1	TRBV7-9	TRBJ2-7	NA	TGTGCCAGCAGCTTCACAGGGGACAGCGAGCAGTACTTC	CASSFTGDSEQYF
NA	TRBV28	TRBJ2-7	few	TGTGCCAGCAGTTTTGGGGGGTTACGATACTACGAGCAGTACTTC	CASSFGGLRYYEQYF
NA	TRBV29-1	TRBJ2-5	few	TGCAGCGTTGGGCCGGGCCCATTTGGCAGATCGGAGCAGTACTTC	CSVGPGPFGRSEQYF
NA	TRBV29-1	TRBJ1-5	NA	TGCAGCGCTAAGACCAGGGGAAATCAGCCCCAGCATTTT	CSAKTRGNQPQHF
NA	TRBV6-1	TRBJ2-7	NA	TGTGCCAGCAGGTATACAGACCCTTCCCGCGAGCAGTACTTC	CASRYTDPSREQYF
NA	TRBV6-5	TRBJ1-2	NA	TGTGCCAGCAGGCCTTCGGGGTCGGGTAACTATGGCTACACCTTC	CASRPSGSGNYGYTF
NA	TRBV5-5	TRBJ1-6	NA	TGTGCCAGCAGCCGTTCAGATCCGACTAATTCACCCCTCCACTTT	CASSRSDPTNSPLHF
NA	TRBV5-1	TRBJ2-7	NA	TGCGCCAGCAGTGAAGCCCAAAGTACCTACGAGCAGTACTTC	CASSEAQSTYEQYF
NA	TRBV12-3/TRBV12-4	TRBJ2-7	NA	TGTGCCAGAGGTTCCCGTGATTCCTACGAGCAGTACTTC	CARGSRDSYEQYF
NA	TRBV27	TRBJ1-1	NA	TGTGCCAGCAGATCTCGCGGGGGACACACTGAAGCTTTCTTT	CASRSRGGHTEAFF
TRBD2	TRBV28	TRBJ2-4	few	TGTGCCAGCAGTTTGAGTGGTTACGGGGGGGTTCTGTTGCTCAAAAACATTCAGTACTTC	CASSLSGYGGVLLLKNIQYF
NA	TRBV6-2/TRBV6-3	TRBJ2-7	NA	TGTGCCAGCGCGGAGCTTTACGAGCAGTACTTC	CASAELYEQYF
TRBD2	TRBV29-1	TRBJ2-1	NA	TGCAGCGTTTCTCCTCTAGCGGGAGGAATCTCCTACAATGAGCAGTTCTTC	CSVSPLAGGISYNEQFF
NA	TRBV20-1	TRBJ1-2	once	TGCAGTGCTAGTGGTGGCGGAGACTATGGCTACACCTTC	CSASGGGDYGYTF
NA	TRBV6-1	TRBJ2-1	NA	TGTGCCAGCAGTCCCGACCGTCCAGCGGGCTACGGATCGAACCAGTTCTTC	CASSPDRPAGYGSNQFF
TRBD1	TRBV5-1	TRBJ2-4	NA	TGCGCCAGCAGCTTGGAAGGGGGCAGATCCAAAAACATTCAGTACTTC	CASSLEGGRSKNIQYF
NA	TRBV3-1	TRBJ2-6	NA	TGTGCCAGCAGCCAAGTCGGCTCTGGGGCCAACGTCCTGACTTTC	CASSQVGSGANVLTF
NA	TRBV7-9	TRBJ2-1	few	TGTGCCAGCAGCTTAAAAGGCGAGAGCTCCTACAATGAGCAGTTCTTC	CASSLKGESSYNEQFF
TRBD2	TRBV6-5	TRBJ2-1	NA	TGTGCCAGCAGACTACGCCGGGAGGGTTACAATGAGCAGTTCTTC	CASRLRREGYNEQFF
TRBD1	TRBV20-1	TRBJ2-7	NA	TGCAGTGCTAGAGATTGGGACAGGGGCCCCCGCGAGCAGTACTTC	CSARDWDRGPREQYF
NA	TRBV6-6	TRBJ2-7	NA	TGTGCCAGCAGGCGTAATATGGACGAGCAGTACTTC	CASRRNMDEQYF
NA	TRBV28	TRBJ2-7	few	TGTGCCAGCAGTGAAAGGGGTACCTACGAGCAGTACTTC	CASSERGTYEQYF
TRBD2	TRBV24-1	TRBJ2-1	NA	TGTGCCACCGCGCCAACCGGGACTAAAGGATACAATGAGCAGTTCTTC	CATAPTGTKGYNEQFF
TRBD2	TRBV20-1	TRBJ2-1	once	TGCAGACCCCTGAGGGCTAAGCGGGAGGGTAGGCATGGGGAGCAGTTCTTC	CRPLRAKREGRHGEQFF
TRBD2	TRBV6-1	TRBJ2-3	few	TGTGCCAGCAGTTTGAGACTAGCGGAGGGTCTGGATACGCAGTATTTT	CASSLRLAEGLDTQYF
NA	TRBV3-1	TRBJ1-1	NA	TGTGCCAGCAGCCAGCTAGGAAGGGCTTTCTTT	CASSQLGRAFF
NA	TRBV12-3/TRBV12-4	TRBJ2-5	NA	TGTGCCAGCAACCCCGGGGTTGGGGAGACCCAGTACTTC	CASNPGVGETQYF
TRBD2	TRBV27	TRBJ2-1	NA	TGTGCCAGCAGTTTATCGGTGCTAGCGGGATACAATGAGCAGTTCTTC	CASSLSVLAGYNEQFF
NA	TRBV6-1	TRBJ1-2	NA	TGTGCCACCAGTAAGGACAACTATGGCTACACCTTC	CATSKDNYGYTF
TRBD2	TRBV7-9	TRBJ2-7	NA	TGTGCCAGCAGCTTCCCCAGGGCCCGGGAGGAAGAGCAGTACTTC	CASSFPRAREEEQYF
NA	TRBV4-2	TRBJ2-7	once	TGTGCCAGCAGCCAAGGCGAAACAACGGTAATAGGCGAGCAGTACTTC	CASSQGETTVIGEQYF
TRBD1	TRBV6-2/TRBV6-3	TRBJ2-1	NA	TGTGCCAGCAGTGGGGACAGGGGTTCCTACAATGAGCAGTTCTTC	CASSGDRGSYNEQFF
TRBD1	TRBV7-2	TRBJ2-7	few	TGTGCCAGCAGCCCCTCCATATACCGGGACAGGGGGCAGGGTGACGAGCAGTACTTC	CASSPSIYRDRGQGDEQYF
TRBD2	TRBV7-2	TRBJ2-7	many	TGTGCCAGCAGCTTAGCGGGCGGGGGCTACGAGCAGTACTTC	CASSLAGGGYEQYF
TRBD1	TRBV4-2	TRBJ2-7	NA	TGTGCCAGCAGCCAGACCGGAGGACAGGGGGCTTACGAGCAGTACTTC	CASSQTGGQGAYEQYF
TRBD2	TRBV20-1	TRBJ2-1	NA	TGCGGAGCAGAGGGCGGGAGCTCCTACAATGAGCAGTTCTTC	CGAEGGSSYNEQFF
NA	TRBV7-2	TRBJ2-4	NA	TGTGCCAGCAGCTTAGAGGCCAAAAACATTCAGTACTTC	CASSLEAKNIQYF
NA	TRBV4-3	TRBJ2-5	few	TGCGCCAGCAGCCAAGATCGCTTCTTGGAGACCCAGTACTTC	CASSQDRFLETQYF
TRBD1	TRBV25-1	TRBJ2-1	NA	TGTGCCAAGAGAGACAGGGTCAATGAGCAGTTCTTC	CAKRDRVNEQFF
NA	TRBV12-3/TRBV12-4	TRBJ2-7	NA	TGTGCCAGCAGTTTATGGGGGAACTCCTACGAGCAGTACTTC	CASSLWGNSYEQYF
NA	TRBV30	TRBJ2-5	few	TGTGCCTGGAGTGGTAGCTCCCAAGAGGCCCAGTACTTC	CAWSGSSQEAQYF
TRBD1	TRBV6-6	TRBJ1-5	NA	TGTGCCAGCAATGAGGGACAGGGGTGGGAGCCCCAGCATTTT	CASNEGQGWEPQHF